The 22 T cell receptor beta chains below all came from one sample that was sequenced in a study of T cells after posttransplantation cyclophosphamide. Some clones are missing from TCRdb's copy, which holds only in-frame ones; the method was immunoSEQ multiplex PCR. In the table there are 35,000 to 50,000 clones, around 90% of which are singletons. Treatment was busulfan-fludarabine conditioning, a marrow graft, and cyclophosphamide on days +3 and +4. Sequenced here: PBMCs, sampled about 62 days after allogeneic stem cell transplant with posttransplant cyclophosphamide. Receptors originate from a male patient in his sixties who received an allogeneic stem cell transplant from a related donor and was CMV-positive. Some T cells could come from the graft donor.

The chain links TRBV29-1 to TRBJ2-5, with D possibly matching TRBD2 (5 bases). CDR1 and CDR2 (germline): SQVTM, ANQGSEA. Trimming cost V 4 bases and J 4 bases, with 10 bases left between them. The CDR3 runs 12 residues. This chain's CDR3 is CSVVEGAETQYF. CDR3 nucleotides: TGCAGCGTTGTCGAGGGAGCAGAGACCCAGTACTTC.

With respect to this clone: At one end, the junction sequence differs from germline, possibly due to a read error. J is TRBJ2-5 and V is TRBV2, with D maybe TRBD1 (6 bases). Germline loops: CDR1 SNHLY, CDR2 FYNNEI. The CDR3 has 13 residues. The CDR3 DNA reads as TGTGCCAGCAGTCGGGACACCCAAGGGACCCAGTACTTC. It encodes CASSRDTQGTQYF.

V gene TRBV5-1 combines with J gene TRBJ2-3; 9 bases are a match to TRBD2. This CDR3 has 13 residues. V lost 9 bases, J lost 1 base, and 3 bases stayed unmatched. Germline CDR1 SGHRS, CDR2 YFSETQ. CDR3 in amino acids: CAIKRGGTDTQYF. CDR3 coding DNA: TGCGCCATCAAGCGGGGGGGCACAGATACGCAGTATTTT.

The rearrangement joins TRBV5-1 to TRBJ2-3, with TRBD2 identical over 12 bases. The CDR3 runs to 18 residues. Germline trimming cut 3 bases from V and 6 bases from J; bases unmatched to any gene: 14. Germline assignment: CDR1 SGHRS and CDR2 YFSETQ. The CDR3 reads CASSYAGLAGRLADTQYF. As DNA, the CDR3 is TGCGCCAGCAGCTATGCGGGACTAGCGGGCAGACTGGCGGATACGCAGTATTTT.

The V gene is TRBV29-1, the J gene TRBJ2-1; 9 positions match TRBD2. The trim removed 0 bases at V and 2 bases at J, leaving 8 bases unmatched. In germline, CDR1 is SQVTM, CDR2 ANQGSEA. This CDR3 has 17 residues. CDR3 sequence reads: CSVEDWWEREAYNEQFF. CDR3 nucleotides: TGCAGCGTTGAAGATTGGTGGGAGCGGGAGGCCTACAATGAGCAGTTCTTC.

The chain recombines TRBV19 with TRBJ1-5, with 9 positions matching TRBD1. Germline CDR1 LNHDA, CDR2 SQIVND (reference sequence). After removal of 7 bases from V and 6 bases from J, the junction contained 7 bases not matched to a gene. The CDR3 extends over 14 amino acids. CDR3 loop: CASIGDREGQPQHF. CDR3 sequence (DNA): TGTGCCAGTATTGGGGACAGGGAGGGTCAGCCCCAGCATTTT.

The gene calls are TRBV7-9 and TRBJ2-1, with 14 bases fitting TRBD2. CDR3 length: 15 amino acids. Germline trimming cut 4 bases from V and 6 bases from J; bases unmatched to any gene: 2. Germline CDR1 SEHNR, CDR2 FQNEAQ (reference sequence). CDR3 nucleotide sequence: TGTGCCAGCAGCTCCGGGACTAGCGGGGGCAATGAGCAGTTCTTC. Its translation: CASSSGTSGGNEQFF.

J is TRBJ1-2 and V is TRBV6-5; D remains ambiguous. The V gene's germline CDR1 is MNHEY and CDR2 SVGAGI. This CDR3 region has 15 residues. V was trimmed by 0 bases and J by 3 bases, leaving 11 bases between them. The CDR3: CASSYSYRSDYGYTF. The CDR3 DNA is TGTGCCAGCAGTTACTCGTATCGCAGCGACTATGGCTACACCTTC.

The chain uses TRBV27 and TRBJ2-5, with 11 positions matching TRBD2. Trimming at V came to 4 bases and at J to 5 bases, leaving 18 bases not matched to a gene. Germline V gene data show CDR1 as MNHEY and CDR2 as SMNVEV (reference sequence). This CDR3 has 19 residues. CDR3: CASSSQTSGTPYRLETQYF. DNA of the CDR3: TGTGCCAGCAGTTCCCAGACTAGCGGGACTCCCTACCGTTTGGAGACCCAGTACTTC.

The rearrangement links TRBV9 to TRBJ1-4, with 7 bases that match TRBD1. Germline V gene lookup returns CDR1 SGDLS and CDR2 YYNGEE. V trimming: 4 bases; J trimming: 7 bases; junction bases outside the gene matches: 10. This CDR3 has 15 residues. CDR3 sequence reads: CASSTKGWDSEKLFF. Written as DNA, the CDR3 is TGTGCCAGCAGCACGAAGGGATGGGACAGTGAAAAACTGTTTTTT.

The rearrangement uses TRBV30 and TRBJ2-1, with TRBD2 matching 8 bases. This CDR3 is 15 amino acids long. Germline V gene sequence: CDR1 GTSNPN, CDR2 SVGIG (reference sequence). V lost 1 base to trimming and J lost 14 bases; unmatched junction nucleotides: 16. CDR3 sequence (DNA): TGTGCCTGGAGTGGAGGGCATCTCGGGGGGGCTCTGGAGTTCTTC. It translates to CAWSGGHLGGALEFF.

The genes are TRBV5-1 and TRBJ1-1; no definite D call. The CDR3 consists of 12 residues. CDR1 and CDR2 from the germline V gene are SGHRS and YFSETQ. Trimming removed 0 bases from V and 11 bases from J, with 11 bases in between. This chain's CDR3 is CASSLGSGEAFF. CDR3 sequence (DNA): TGCGCCAGCAGCTTGGGTTCGGGTGAGGCTTTCTTT.

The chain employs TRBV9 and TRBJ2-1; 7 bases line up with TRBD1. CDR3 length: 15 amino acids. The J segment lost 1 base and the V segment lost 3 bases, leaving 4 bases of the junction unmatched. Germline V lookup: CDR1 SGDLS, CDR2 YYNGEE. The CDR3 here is CASSARQGSYNEQFF. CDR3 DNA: TGTGCCAGCAGCGCTAGACAGGGATCCTACAATGAGCAGTTCTTC.

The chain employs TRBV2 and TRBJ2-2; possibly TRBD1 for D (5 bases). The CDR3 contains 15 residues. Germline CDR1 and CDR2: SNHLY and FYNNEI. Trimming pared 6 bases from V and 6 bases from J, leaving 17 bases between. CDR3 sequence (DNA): TGTGCCAGCAGATTAGGGGTCCCCAGCGCCGGGGAGCTGTTTTTT. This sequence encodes CASRLGVPSAGELFF.

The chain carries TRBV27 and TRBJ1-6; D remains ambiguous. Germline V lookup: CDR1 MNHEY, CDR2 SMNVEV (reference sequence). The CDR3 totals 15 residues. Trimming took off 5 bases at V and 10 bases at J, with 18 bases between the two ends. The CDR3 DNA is TGTGCCAGCAGTCTGTGGGAGTCGCGTGGCTCACCCCTCCACTTT. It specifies CASSLWESRGSPLHF.

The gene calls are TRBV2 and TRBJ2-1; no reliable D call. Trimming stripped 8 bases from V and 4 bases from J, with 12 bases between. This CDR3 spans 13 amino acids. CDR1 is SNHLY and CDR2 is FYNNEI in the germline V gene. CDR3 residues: CASEAASYNEQFF. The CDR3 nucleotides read TGTGCCAGCGAGGCAGCCTCTTACAATGAGCAGTTCTTC.

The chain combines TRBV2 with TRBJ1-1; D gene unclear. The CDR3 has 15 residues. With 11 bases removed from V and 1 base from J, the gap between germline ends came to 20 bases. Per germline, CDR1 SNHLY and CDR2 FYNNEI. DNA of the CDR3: TGTGCCTCAGAGGACGCGGGGTGGAAGAACACTGAAGCTTTCTTT. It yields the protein CASEDAGWKNTEAFF. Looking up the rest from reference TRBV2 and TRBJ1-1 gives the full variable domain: EPEVTQTPSHQVTQMGQEVILRCVPISNHLYFYWYRQILGQKVEFLVSFYNNEISEKSEIFDDQFSVERPDGSNFTLKIRSTKLEDSAMYFCASEDAGWKNTEAFFGQGTRLTVV.

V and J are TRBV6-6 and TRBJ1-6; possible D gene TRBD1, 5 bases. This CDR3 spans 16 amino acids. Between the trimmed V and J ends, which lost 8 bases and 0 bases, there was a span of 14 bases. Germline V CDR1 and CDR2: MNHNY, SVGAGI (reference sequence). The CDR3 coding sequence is TGTGCCAGCGGTACAGGCCTTAGCTCCTATAATTCACCCCTCCACTTT. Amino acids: CASGTGLSSYNSPLHF.

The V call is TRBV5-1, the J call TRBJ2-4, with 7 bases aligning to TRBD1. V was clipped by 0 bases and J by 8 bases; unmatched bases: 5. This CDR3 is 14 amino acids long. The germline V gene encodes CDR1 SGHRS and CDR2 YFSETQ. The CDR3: CASSLGGGNDIQYF. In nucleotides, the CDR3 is TGCGCCAGCAGCTTGGGAGGGGGCAATGACATTCAGTACTTC.

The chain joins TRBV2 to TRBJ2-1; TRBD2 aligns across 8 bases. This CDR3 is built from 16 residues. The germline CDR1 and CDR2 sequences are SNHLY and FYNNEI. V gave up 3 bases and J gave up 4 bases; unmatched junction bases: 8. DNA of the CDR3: TGTGCCAGCAGTGATCGGAGTAGCGGGGTATACAATGAGCAGTTCTTC. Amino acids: CASSDRSSGVYNEQFF.

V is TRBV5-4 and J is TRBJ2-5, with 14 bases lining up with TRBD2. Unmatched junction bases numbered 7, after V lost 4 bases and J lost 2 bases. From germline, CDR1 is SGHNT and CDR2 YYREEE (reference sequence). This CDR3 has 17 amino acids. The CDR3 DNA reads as TGTGCCAGCAGCCAGGGACTAGCGGGGGCCGGTCAAGAGACCCAGTACTTC. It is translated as CASSQGLAGAGQETQYF.

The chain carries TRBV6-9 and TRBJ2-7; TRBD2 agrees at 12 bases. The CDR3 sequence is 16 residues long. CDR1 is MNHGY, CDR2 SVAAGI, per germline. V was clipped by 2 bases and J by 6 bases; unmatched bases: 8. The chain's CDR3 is CASSYLRPSGGGEQYF. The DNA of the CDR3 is TGTGCCAGCAGTTATCTGAGGCCTAGCGGGGGGGGCGAGCAGTACTTC.